This TCR beta chain was found in a study of blood T cell repertoires in COVID-19. Study summary: COVID-19 samples from acute and convalescent phases originated in the United States, Italy and Spain. The analysed material was cDNA or gDNA that came from T cells, B-cell-depleted T cells, or PBMCs.

Authors' data handling: Using reference gene primer amplification, nucleated cell counts were estimated. Clones were sequenced by immunoSEQ multiplex PCR, and TCRdb holds only the in-frame ones, with some missing. Clone size and the V and J calls come from that table; the DNA yielded D and trimming. The sample consists of about 200,000 clones, roughly 80% of them appearing once. The sample holds one count of this clone. The TCR originated in an elderly woman with COVID-19, enrolled during active disease. The source material was peripheral blood.

In DNA form, the CDR3 reads TGTGCCAGCAGCTCTGGACAGACTCGTAGAAGTGGCTACACCTTC. Amino acids: CASSSGQTRRSGYTF. The V call is TRBV5-5, the J call TRBJ1-2; a possible D gene is TRBD1 (6 bases). Trimming took off 3 bases at V and 7 bases at J, with 19 bases between the two ends. The CDR3 totals 15 residues. Germline CDR1 is SGHKS and CDR2 is YYEKEE (reference sequence).